This T cell receptor beta chain comes out of a study of metastatic and nonmetastatic thyroid tumors. Study-level information: Malignant and benign thyroid patients had repertoires compared in peripheral blood and tumor or nodule tissue. Overall study findings and caveats: Benign nodules were reported to have significantly lower TCR beta diversity than malignant thyroid tumors, in blood and tumor.

Trimming removed 1 base from V and 3 bases from J; junction bases left unmatched: 5. CDR1 and CDR2 from the germline V gene are LNHNV and YYDKDF (reference sequence). The CDR3 has 15 residues. In regard to this clone: Its antigen is currently unknown.

Until they underwent thyroid surgery, no patient had received any treatment. Per the study methods: CDR3 differences across clinicopathological groups were used to build a distant-metastasis classifier for papillary thyroid cancer. TCRdb reprocessed the PCR reads via MiXCR. TCRdb assigned the V and J calls; the authors' analysis was not used. This table holds under 45,000 clones, 35% to 45% found once. The specimen sequenced was tumor tissue. V and J are TRBV15 and TRBJ2-7; 8 positions match TRBD2. This clonotype was obtained from a female donor with papillary thyroid cancer or a benign thyroid nodule (not recorded which). Some clones in this sample may be carry-over from other donors' samples. Written as DNA, the CDR3 is TGTGCCACCAGCAGAGGATATAGCGGGGACTACGAGCAGTACTTC. Its translation: CATSRGYSGDYEQYF.